The 20 T cell receptor beta chains in this list originate from one sample, sequenced in a study of blood T cell repertoires in COVID-19. The table came from immunoSEQ multiplex PCR; TCRdb's copy has only in-frame clones and leaves some out. The sample lists around 250,000 clones, around nine tenths occurring once. The sequencing input was PBMCs or T cells enriched from blood (not recorded which). These TCRs come from a woman in her thirties or forties who had been exposed to COVID-19.

This clone was seen more than once but under ten times. The chain employs TRBV30 and TRBJ2-2; no reliable D call. Trimming took off 3 bases at V and 1 base at J, with 12 bases between the two ends. This CDR3 contains 15 residues. The V gene's germline CDR1 is GTSNPN and CDR2 SVGIG (reference sequence). Here the CDR3 DNA reads TGTGCCTGGAGGGGCTACGGATGGAACACCGGGGAGCTGTTTTTT. Encoded protein: CAWRGYGWNTGELFF.

The J gene is TRBJ1-3, the V gene TRBV5-1; 7 positions match TRBD1. The CDR3 contains 15 residues. Per the germline V gene, CDR1 is SGHRS and CDR2 is YFSETQ. V was clipped by 4 bases and J by 0 bases; unmatched bases: 4. The CDR3 reads CASSPGTVSGNTIYF. The DNA of the CDR3 is TGCGCCAGCAGCCCCGGGACAGTCTCTGGAAACACCATATATTTT.

This clone has only one observation. The rearrangement links TRBV7-8 to TRBJ2-1, with D maybe TRBD1 (8 bases). The length of the CDR3 is 17 residues. V gave up 5 bases and J gave up 7 bases, with 24 bases separating them. Germline assignment: CDR1 SGHVS and CDR2 FQNEAQ. In nucleotides, the CDR3 is TGTGCCAGCAGCGGGGGGGGACAGGCGAAGACGCAAAATGAGCAGTTCTTC. Translated: CASSGGGQAKTQNEQFF.

The rearrangement uses TRBV7-3 and TRBJ2-2; weak D call: TRBD2 (6 bases). Trimming removed 6 bases from V and 0 bases from J, with 11 bases in between. The CDR3 has 15 residues. Germline CDR1 SGHTA, CDR2 FQGTGA. CDR3 residues: CASRPGGANTGELFF. The CDR3 bases are TGTGCCAGCAGGCCAGGCGGGGCGAACACCGGGGAGCTGTTTTTT.

The chain recombines TRBV18 with TRBJ1-1, with a tentative D call TRBD1 (6 bases). CDR1 is KGHSH and CDR2 is LQKENI in the germline V gene. V gave up 3 bases and J gave up 6 bases, with 14 bases separating them. This CDR3 has 14 amino acids. The CDR3: CASSPQGLGAEAFF. As DNA, the CDR3 is TGTGCCAGCTCACCCCAGGGGTTGGGAGCTGAAGCTTTCTTT.

The chain couples TRBV7-8 to TRBJ1-2; 8 positions match TRBD1. The V and J ends lost 1 base and 5 bases, in that order; junction bases with no gene match: 3. Germline V gives CDR1 SGHVS, CDR2 FQNEAQ. The CDR3 runs to 14 residues. In DNA form, the CDR3 reads TGTGCCAGCAGCTTAGGCAGGGGGCTGTATGGCTACACCTTC. It is translated as CASSLGRGLYGYTF. The entire variable domain, with the rest obtained from reference TRBV7-8 and TRBJ1-2, is as follows: GAGVSQSPRYKVAKRGQDVALRCDPISGHVSLFWYQQALGQGPEFLTYFQNEAQLDKSGLPSDRFFAERPEGSVSTLKIQRTQQEDSAVYLCASSLGRGLYGYTFGSGTRLTVV.

This chain uses TRBV6-1 with TRBJ2-5; perhaps TRBD2 as D (5 bases). CDR3 length: 15 amino acids. Trimming removed 2 bases from V and 5 bases from J, with 15 bases in between. Per germline, CDR1 MNHNS and CDR2 SASEGT. CDR3 coding DNA: TGTGCCAGCAGTGAACACGGGTCGAGAGGGGAGACCCAGTACTTC. Translation: CASSEHGSRGETQYF.

The CDR3 is CASTMALAGGRRTGELFF. The CDR3 nucleotides are TGTGCCAGTACAATGGCACTAGCGGGGGGGCGGCGCACCGGGGAGCTGTTTTTT. The V call is TRBV19, the J call TRBJ2-2, with 13 bases that match TRBD2. The germline gives CDR1 LNHDA, CDR2 SQIVND (reference sequence). Trimming removed 7 bases from V and 4 bases from J; junction bases left unmatched: 12. This CDR3 is 18 amino acids long.

J is TRBJ2-1 and V is TRBV7-3; TRBD1 is a possible D gene (6 bases). Trimming removed 3 bases from V and 10 bases from J, with 7 bases in between. CDR3 length equals 11 residues. CDR1 is SGHTA, CDR2 FQGTGA, per germline. The DNA of the CDR3 is TGTGCCAGCAGCTTTGGACAGGAGCAGTTCTTC. As protein: CASSFGQEQFF.

The chain couples TRBV9 to TRBJ2-1, with D perhaps TRBD2 (6 bases). Germline values: CDR1 SGDLS, CDR2 YYNGEE. The V gene lost 3 bases and the J gene lost 4 bases, with 20 bases spanning the gap. This CDR3 has 17 residues. The CDR3 spells CASSAAHGGRVYNEQFF. The CDR3 DNA sequence: TGTGCCAGCAGCGCTGCCCACGGGGGTAGGGTTTACAATGAGCAGTTCTTC. The full variable domain, rest sourced from reference TRBV9 and TRBJ2-1, is DSGVTQTPKHLITATGQRVTLRCSPRSGDLSVYWYQQSLDQGLQFLIQYYNGEERAKGNILERFSAQQFPDLHSELNLSSLELGDSALYFCASSAAHGGRVYNEQFFGPGTRLTVL.

The V and J genes are TRBV7-2 and TRBJ2-3; 8 bases align to TRBD2. Germline V lookup: CDR1 SGHTA, CDR2 FQGNSA. The V segment lost 0 bases and the J segment 1 base; nucleotides outside the gene matches: 6. This CDR3 comprises 17 residues. The CDR3 spells CASSLAGTSGRTDTQYF. The CDR3 DNA sequence: TGTGCCAGCAGCTTAGCAGGTACTAGCGGCCGCACAGATACGCAGTATTTT.

The chain recombines TRBV25-1 with TRBJ2-7; 7 bases agree with TRBD1. This CDR3 region has 15 residues. Germline-derived CDR1 and CDR2 are MGHDK and SYGVNS. V trimming: 0 bases; J trimming: 1 base; junction bases outside the gene matches: 3. Here the CDR3 reads CASSEYRDSSYEQYV. Here the CDR3 DNA reads TGTGCCAGCAGTGAATACCGGGACAGTTCCTACGAGCAGTACGTC.

This clone has just one count. The chain links TRBV3-1 (or the pseudogene TRBV3-2) to TRBJ2-7, with TRBD2 matching 9 bases. Germline CDR1 reads LGHDT; CDR2 reads YNNKEL (reference sequence). V lost 4 bases and J lost 5; bases outside the gene matches: 12. The CDR3 contains 16 residues. The CDR3 DNA reads TGTGCCAGCAGCCCCTCGGCGGCGGGGGGGCCCGACGAGCAGTACTTC. This gives the protein CASSPSAAGGPDEQYF.

This clone was counted a single time. The chain joins TRBV9 to TRBJ1-1; no reliable D call. CDR1 and CDR2 (germline): SGDLS, YYNGEE. This CDR3 region has 13 residues. Trimming left V 3 bases short and J 4 bases short, with 10 bases between. This CDR3 reads CASSALRGTEAFF. CDR3 in DNA: TGTGCCAGCAGCGCTCTACGGGGCACTGAAGCTTTCTTT.

V is TRBV6-1 and J is TRBJ2-7; 9 positions match TRBD1. V lost 2 bases to trimming and J lost 0 bases; unmatched junction nucleotides: 14. The CDR3 is 19 residues long. The germline V gene encodes CDR1 MNHNS and CDR2 SASEGT. CDR3 sequence reads: CASSEPVPGQGRSSYEQYF. CDR3 nucleotides: TGTGCCAGCAGTGAACCGGTCCCGGGACAGGGTCGGAGCTCCTACGAGCAGTACTTC.

This chain joins TRBV6-7 and TRBJ1-2, with D possibly being TRBD1 (5 bases). TRBV6-7 belongs to the ORF category, with a function that is uncertain. There are 16 residues in the CDR3. V was trimmed by 2 bases and J by 8 bases, leaving 21 bases between them. The CDR3 region has the DNA TGTGCCAGCAGTTACATCGGGGGATCGGTCGATAGAGGCTACACCTTC. It translates to CASSYIGGSVDRGYTF.

The genes are TRBV27 and TRBJ1-4, with no clear D. CDR1 MNHEY and CDR2 SMNVEV come from the germline V gene (reference sequence). The CDR3 extends over 15 amino acids. V was shortened by 3 bases and J by 5 bases, with 13 bases between the two germline ends. CDR3 DNA: TGTGCCAGCAGTTTCACCTCTCACAGAAATGAAAAACTGTTTTTT. Translated: CASSFTSHRNEKLFF.

The V call is TRBV19, the J call TRBJ2-3; TRBD1 matches 7 bases. This CDR3 is 16 amino acids long. With V trimmed by 6 bases and J by 4 bases, 13 bases remained unmatched. Germline CDR1 reads LNHDA; CDR2 reads SQIVND (reference sequence). Here the CDR3 reads CASRSPPGTEADTQYF. The CDR3 coding sequence is TGTGCCAGTAGGTCACCCCCGGGGACAGAAGCAGATACGCAGTATTTT.

The rearrangement joins TRBV21-1 to TRBJ2-1; the table's TRBD1 call for D was not verified on the DNA. TRBV21-1 is termed a pseudogene. The CDR3 is 16 residues long. Here the CDR3 reads CASSKVQGRGLNEQFF. The CDR3 DNA follows: TGTGCCAGCAGCAAAGTCCAGGGCAGGGGGCTAAATGAGCAGTTCTTC.

This chain joins TRBV27 and TRBJ1-2; 9 bases line up with TRBD1. Looked up from germline, CDR1 is MNHEY and CDR2 is SMNVEV (reference sequence). The CDR3 has 17 amino acids. V shed 2 bases, J shed 0 bases, and the junction held 7 bases outside the gene matches. Here the CDR3 reads CASSLTTGGRANYGYTF. CDR3 sequence (DNA): TGTGCCAGCAGTTTAACAACAGGGGGCAGAGCTAACTATGGCTACACCTTC.